This entry features one T cell receptor beta chain sequence. The data were obtained in a study of glioma-infiltrating T cells after dendritic cell vaccination. The primer mix had 60 V beta and 13 J beta primers. TCRdb's table, derived via immunoSEQ multiplex PCR, lists solely in-frame clones and lacks some. This sample has roughly 60,000 clones, with approximately 89% found just once. The ends lost 5 bases at V and 1 base at J; junction bases unmatched: 6. The CDR3 runs 14 residues. Per the germline V gene, CDR1 is SGHDT and CDR2 is YYEEEE. Specified time point: after dendritic cell vaccination, including at tumor progression/relapse.

The V call is TRBV5-6, the J call TRBJ2-7, with 7 positions matching TRBD1. Sequenced here: blood, sampled after dendritic cell vaccination. This TCR came from a human donor with glioblastoma. CDR3 nucleotide sequence: TGTGCCAGCAGTTGGGGGACAGCATCCTACGAGCAGTACTTC. Amino acid sequence: CASSWGTASYEQYF.